This paragraph covers one T cell receptor (beta chain) sequence. This clonotype was counted between two and nine times. Its antigen has not been determined. Base qualities are not at hand, and no much larger clone is one base apart. This entry belongs to a study of T-cell memory formation after mild COVID-19 (dated by TCRdb to the early 2020s). With regard to the full study: TCR sequence clusters from the two donors were found to be largely donor specific. The cohort was made up of two young adult volunteers, one female and one male, who were previously healthy. In two donors, T-cell clones that expanded and contracted after mild COVID-19 were followed by sequencing TCRalpha and TCRbeta repertoires longitudinally.

Ficoll-Paque density gradient centrifugation was used to isolate PBMCs. Findings and caveats that apply to the study as a whole: Contracting CD4+ clones turned up mainly in the CM and EM memory subsets, whereas EMRA was where CD8+ clones were enriched. Clones that contracted from day 15 to 85 showed balanced CD4/CD8 phenotypes, whereas a second wave of clones that expanded from day 15 to 37 leaned towards CD4+. Some responding clones were detected in pre-infection memory, which suggested that pre-existing cross-reactive memory T cells had joined the SARS-CoV-2 response. The study included only a couple of mild cases, and larger cohorts that include severe cases with pre-infection samples were judged to be necessary. Whether the second-wave clones peaking on day 37 were SARS-CoV-2 specific was not confirmed.

The CDR1 and CDR2 encoded by the germline V gene are SQVTM and ANQGSEA. Inclusive of the bounding cysteine and phenylalanine, the CDR3 is 14 residues long. Of the read, only the CDR3 DNA is kept; its 42 bases are in frame from base 1. Relative to germline, V is missing 5 bases and J is missing 4 bases, with 10 bases of the junction outside any gene match. This sample was sequenced with an Illumina NovaSeq 6000. TCRalpha and TCRbeta cDNA libraries were built by 5'RACE with constant-segment primers, adding sample barcodes and unique molecular identifiers. Trizol reagent was used to extract RNA from every sample. Libraries were amplified in two PCR steps, with a second sample barcode and Illumina TruSeq adapters added in the second step. Libraries were sequenced on an Illumina NovaSeq with 2 x 150 bp paired-end reads. On the study's bioinformatics: The reads were demultiplexed and collapsed into UMI-guided consensus sequences using migec v1.2.7. Using mixcr v2.1.11, UMI consensuses were aligned to TRA and TRB V and J templates and then assembled into clonotypes. A clonotype was counted as expanded or contracted only if both edgeR and NoisET called the change significant, with noise models trained on biological replicates. For edgeR calls, the cutoffs were a false discovery rate-adjusted p below 0.01 and a log2 fold-change threshold of 1. As an exploratory analysis of dynamics, max-normalized trajectories of the 1000 most abundant clonotypes were examined by PCA with hierarchical clustering. Separately sequenced CD4+ and CD8+ repertoires were used to assign the CD4 or CD8 phenotype of responding clones. Using fastp at Q25 and MiXCR, TCRdb reprocessed the public reads and kept productive beta chains. Every entry covers one CDR3 protein and lists the most common genes and DNA from its rows. Here the V and J calls rest on TCRdb's processing, not on the authors' analysis. This sample has under 200,000 distinct CDR3 sequences in its table, and roughly a third of those were observed once. 12% of the sample comes from the top ten.

Recombination connected TRBV29-1 to TRBJ1-2, with 7 junctional bases fitting TRBD1. The receptor comes from an adult woman who had mild COVID-19 (a few samples of this study predate the infection). The sample titles of this study are shuffled in the database, so cell type and time point are left out; the donor was told from shared clones. The sample comprised PBMCs or a T cell subset sorted from them (not recorded which). In nucleotide form, the sequence is TGCAGCGTTCCTATAGGACAGGCCGGCTATGGCTACACCTTC. Its protein reads: CSVPIGQAGYGYTF.